This T cell receptor beta chain appears in the sequencing data of a study of blood T cells in healthy people across ages. Broader study findings: Older individuals had lower TCR beta diversity per million T cells (the decline was roughly linear). Investigators viewed diversity estimates from one million T cells as underestimates, the study reported. Naive CD4+ cell counts and diversity both ran higher in long-lived than in aged donors.

As concerns this clonotype: Antigen unknown.

The sample providers were healthy Caucasian people from Russia, aged roughly 6 to 90. For the second PCR, which ran for 7 to 11 cycles, a sample-barcoded 5' primer and a J-beta primer mix were used. Via MiXCR, TCRdb re-called the 5' RACE reads, giving one row per CDR3 protein. The table has about 1 million distinct CDR3 sequences, around 43% seen once. Per germline, CDR1 DFQATT and CDR2 SNEGSKA (reference sequence). Trimming stripped 6 bases from V and 3 bases from J, with 15 bases between. The CDR3 has 14 residues. This clonotype was obtained from a woman aged 55 to 70 in good health. The chain has TRBV20-1 and TRBJ1-5; D is undetermined. Sequencing input: blood. The CDR3 DNA sequence: TGCAGTGCACAAACTACAGACATCAATCAGCCCCAGCATTTT. Translation: CSAQTTDINQPQHF.